A single sample is the source of the 23 T cell receptor beta chains below, sequenced in a study of somatic mutations in cytotoxic T cells in rheumatoid arthritis. The assay was immunoSEQ multiplex PCR, and TCRdb's table has in-frame clones only and misses some. The sample holds 15,000 or so clones, roughly 87% seen once. The sample was CD8+ T cells sorted from blood. Receptors were obtained from an adult with rheumatoid arthritis.

The chain is built from TRBV27 and TRBJ2-7; 8 bases are a match to TRBD1. Germline-derived CDR1 and CDR2 are MNHEY and SMNVEV (reference sequence). V shed 6 bases, J shed 5 bases, and the junction held 9 bases outside the gene matches. The CDR3 loop spans 14 amino acids. The CDR3 here is CASRLTTGVHEQYF. The CDR3 nucleotides read TGTGCCAGCAGACTGACGACAGGGGTCCACGAGCAGTACTTC.

This chain links TRBV25-1 with TRBJ1-4, with D perhaps matching TRBD1 (5 bases). The ends were cut back, 6 bases at V and 6 bases at J, with 11 bases in the middle. This CDR3 comprises 13 residues. Germline CDR1 MGHDK, CDR2 SYGVNS. The CDR3 nucleotides are TGTGCCAGCAGCCGGGGGGGTTATGAAAAACTGTTTTTT. Protein: CASSRGGYEKLFF.

This clone appeared a single time. The J gene is TRBJ1-1, the V gene TRBV29-1; TRBD1 is a possible D gene (6 bases). Between the trimmed V and J ends, which lost 8 bases and 3 bases, there was a span of 19 bases. The CDR3 length is 14 residues. CDR1 is SQVTM, CDR2 ANQGSEA, per germline. CDR3 bases: TGCAGCAGCCTCCCTCCTGACAGGTACACTGAAGCTTTCTTT. Protein: CSSLPPDRYTEAFF.

The DNA of the CDR3 is TGCGCCAGCAGCTCGGCCGGGAGTATCAGTCCCCGGCTTACTGAAGCTTTCTTT. It translates to CASSSAGSISPRLTEAFF. The chain links TRBV5-1 to TRBJ1-1; D gene unclear. V gave up 3 bases and J gave up 5 bases, with 26 bases separating them. The germline V gene encodes CDR1 SGHRS and CDR2 YFSETQ. This CDR3 has 18 amino acids.

This clone was observed once. J is TRBJ2-2 and V is TRBV9, with 9 bases that match TRBD1. CDR3 length equals 17 residues. Germline trimming cut 4 bases from V and 4 bases from J; bases unmatched to any gene: 11. Germline V CDR1 and CDR2: SGDLS, YYNGEE. The CDR3 coding sequence is TGTGCCAGCAGCCTCAACATTAGGGACAGGGTCACCGGGGAGCTGTTTTTT. Amino acids: CASSLNIRDRVTGELFF.

The CDR3 is CASKDRGSPEAFF. CDR3 sequence (DNA): TGTGCCAGCAAGGACAGAGGCTCCCCTGAAGCTTTCTTT. The genes are TRBV6-1 and TRBJ1-1; D is perhaps TRBD1 (6 bases). V was clipped by 7 bases and J by 6 bases, with 15 bases between them. The CDR3 runs to 13 residues. Germline V gene sequence: CDR1 MNHNS, CDR2 SASEGT.

The chain links TRBV5-1 to TRBJ2-5, with 7 bases fitting TRBD1. Germline CDR1 is SGHRS and CDR2 is YFSETQ. The CDR3 is 15 amino acids. V lost 4 bases to trimming and J lost 2 bases; unmatched junction nucleotides: 8. Here the CDR3 reads CASSRQQGEQETQYF. CDR3 DNA: TGCGCCAGCAGCCGGCAGCAGGGGGAGCAAGAGACCCAGTACTTC.

The V call is TRBV7-9, the J call TRBJ1-4, with 9 bases lining up with TRBD1. V lost 8 bases and J lost 4; bases outside the gene matches: 11. The CDR3 runs to 16 residues. Germline V gives CDR1 SEHNR, CDR2 FQNEAQ (reference sequence). The CDR3: CASRMGTGFNNEKLFF. DNA of the CDR3: TGTGCCAGCCGAATGGGGACAGGGTTTAATAATGAAAAACTGTTTTTT.

CDR3 DNA: TGTGCCAGCACCTACGGGGGAGGGAAGTACGAGCAGTACTTC. Residues: CASTYGGGKYEQYF. The chain uses TRBV6-6 and TRBJ2-7; 7 nucleotides line up with TRBD2. CDR3 length: 14 amino acids. The germline V gene has CDR1 MNHNY and CDR2 SVGAGI (reference sequence). V was pared by 7 bases and J by 4 bases, with 10 bases of the junction left unmatched.

The chain recombines TRBV11-3 with TRBJ2-6, with 8 bases lining up with TRBD2. V gave up 1 base and J gave up 9 bases; unmatched junction bases: 8. Germline values: CDR1 SGHNT, CDR2 YENEEA. The CDR3 consists of 16 residues. The CDR3: CASSLGRAGEGNVLTF. The CDR3 DNA sequence: TGTGCCAGCAGCTTAGGCAGAGCGGGAGAGGGCAACGTCCTGACTTTC.

CDR3 protein: CASSLLTNYGYTF. The CDR3 DNA reads as TGTGCCAGCAGCTTATTAACTAACTATGGCTACACCTTC. The genes are TRBV11-2 and TRBJ1-2, with D hard to call. The V gene lost 2 bases and the J gene lost 0 bases, with 4 bases spanning the gap. CDR3 length: 13 residues. Germline lookup yields CDR1 SGHAT and CDR2 FQNNGV.

This clone was seen only a few times. The chain joins TRBV30 to TRBJ1-1; no firm D call. Germline V CDR1 and CDR2: GTSNPN, SVGIG (reference sequence). The CDR3 sequence is 14 residues long. V dropped 4 bases and J dropped 1 base, with 13 bases sitting between them. Written as DNA, the CDR3 is TGTGCCTGGACCTCAGGCCTTAAGAACACTGAAGCTTTCTTT. Residues: CAWTSGLKNTEAFF.

CDR3 nucleotides: TGTGCCAGCAGATCGAACACTGAAGCTTTCTTT. Protein sequence: CASRSNTEAFF. The chain is built from TRBV7-9 and TRBJ1-1; D is unresolved. Per germline, CDR1 SEHNR and CDR2 FQNEAQ (reference sequence). V lost 6 bases and J 1 base, leaving 3 bases between the germline ends. This CDR3 is built from 11 residues. Based on the CDR3 plus reference TRBV7-9 and TRBJ1-1, the full variable domain is DTGVSQNPRHKITKRGQNVTFRCDPISEHNRLYWYRQTLGQGPEFLTYFQNEAQLEKSRLLSDRFSAERPKGSFSTLEIQRTEQGDSAMYLCASRSNTEAFFGQGTRLTVV.

The chain employs TRBV5-1 and TRBJ2-5; D gene ambiguous. Trimming pared 6 bases from V and 3 bases from J, leaving 12 bases between. The CDR3 loop spans 13 amino acids. Germline CDR1 SGHRS, CDR2 YFSETQ. CDR3 in DNA: TGCGCCAGCATGAAGAGCGCGAAAGAGACCCAGTACTTC. The encoded protein is CASMKSAKETQYF.

This clone has just a few counts. The chain is built from TRBV7-6 and TRBJ1-2; a possible D gene is TRBD1 (6 bases). Germline V gene lookup returns CDR1 SGHVS and CDR2 FNYEAQ. CDR3 size: 16 residues. Trimming took off 1 base at V and 3 bases at J, with 15 bases between the two ends. The CDR3: CASSLGEEDSYYGYTF. The CDR3 nucleotides are TGTGCCAGCAGCTTAGGGGAAGAGGACAGTTACTATGGCTACACCTTC.

By sample share, this clone is large (0.1 to 1%). The chain links TRBV7-2 to TRBJ2-1; 15 bases line up with TRBD2. CDR1 and CDR2 from the germline V gene are SGHTA and FQGNSA. The CDR3 is made up of 15 amino acids. Trimming cost V 5 bases and J 7 bases; bases outside gene matches: 3. The CDR3 here is CASSPGLAGGNEQFF. DNA for the CDR3: TGTGCCAGCAGCCCCGGACTAGCGGGGGGGAATGAGCAGTTCTTC.

In its sample, this clone was seen a few times. The chain has TRBV28 and TRBJ2-3; no clear D. CDR1 and CDR2 from the germline V gene are MDHEN and SYDVKM. The CDR3 covers 14 residues. Trimming took 0 bases from V and 0 from J, leaving 4 bases between them. The CDR3 DNA sequence: TGTGCCAGCAGTTTATGGGTTAGCACAGATACGCAGTATTTT. This gives the protein CASSLWVSTDTQYF.

J is TRBJ2-1 and V is TRBV6-6; either TRBD1 or TRBD2 may fit D (5 bases each). This CDR3 has 13 amino acids. CDR1 MNHNY and CDR2 SVGAGI come from the germline V gene (reference sequence). V lost 5 bases and J lost 8, with 13 bases in between. CDR3: CASSSQGVDEQFF. Written as DNA, the CDR3 is TGTGCCAGCAGTAGCCAGGGAGTCGATGAGCAGTTCTTC.

The J gene is TRBJ1-4, the V gene TRBV9; D ambiguous. The CDR3 is 13 residues long. Per germline, CDR1 SGDLS and CDR2 YYNGEE. The ends were cut back, 5 bases at V and 8 bases at J, with 13 bases in the middle. The CDR3 nucleotides read TGTGCCAGCAGTGAGTTGGGCGACGAAAAACTGTTTTTT. This codes for CASSELGDEKLFF.

The chain joins TRBV28 to TRBJ1-2; D call uncertain. The CDR3 totals 12 residues. CDR1 MDHEN and CDR2 SYDVKM come from the germline V gene. Between the trimmed V and J ends, which lost 4 bases and 4 bases, there was a span of 7 bases. CDR3 residues: CASSSGSYGYTF. The CDR3 nucleotides read TGTGCCAGCAGTTCGGGCAGCTATGGCTACACCTTC.

Only one count was recorded for this clone. The V and J genes are TRBV14 and TRBJ2-7, with 9 bases fitting TRBD1. The germline CDR1 and CDR2 sequences are SGHDN and FVKESK. The CDR3 loop spans 17 amino acids. Germline trimming cut 3 bases from V and 1 base from J; bases unmatched to any gene: 10. The CDR3 DNA reads as TGTGCCAGCAGCCATAAACCGGGACAGGGCAAATCCTACGAGCAGTACTTC. Amino acids: CASSHKPGQGKSYEQYF.

The chain links TRBV28 to TRBJ2-1; the match to TRBD2 covers 10 bases. CDR3 length: 13 residues. Losses at the gene ends were 9 bases for V and 4 bases for J; bases not matched to a gene: 3. Germline-derived CDR1 and CDR2 are MDHEN and SYDVKM. CDR3: CASRTSGYNEQFF. CDR3 sequence (DNA): TGTGCCAGTAGGACTAGCGGATACAATGAGCAGTTCTTC.

CDR3 in DNA: TGTGCCAGCAGACCAGCGGGGGGCACAGATACGCAGTATTTT. This gives the protein CASRPAGGTDTQYF. This chain uses TRBV7-2 with TRBJ2-3, with 8 bases identical to TRBD2. This CDR3 has 14 amino acids. In germline, CDR1 is SGHTA, CDR2 FQGNSA. With V trimmed by 6 bases and J by 1 base, 3 bases remained unmatched.